Listed here is a single T cell receptor (beta chain). In the original processing: Using reference gene primer amplification, nucleated cell counts were estimated. This table comes from immunoSEQ multiplex PCR, and its TCRdb copy is limited to in-frame clones, with some not included. That table supplies the V and J calls and clone size; D and trimming were determined from the DNA. The sample lists fewer than 250,000 clones, more than 70% occurring once. The data derive from a study of blood T cell repertoires in COVID-19. As for the study in general: Italy, Spain and the United States were the sources of the convalescent and acute COVID-19 samples. In each case, the material was cDNA or gDNA derived from T cells, B-cell-depleted T cells, or PBMCs.

With 0 bases removed from V and 5 bases from J, the gap between germline ends came to 13 bases. The CDR3 loop spans 14 amino acids. The germline CDR1 and CDR2 sequences are GTSNPN and SVGIG (reference sequence). Sequencing input: peripheral blood. J is TRBJ1-2 and V is TRBV30; no reliable D call. The TCR comes from a man in his fifties with active or convalescent COVID-19. The DNA for the CDR3 is TGTGCCTGGAGTGTAAGTACAGACGCGTATGGCTACACCTTC. This translates into CAWSVSTDAYGYTF.